This T cell receptor (beta chain) was obtained from a study of tissue T cells after allogeneic stem cell transplantation. Whole-study context: Adult allogeneic hematopoietic cell transplant recipients with steroid-refractory graft-versus-host disease were prospectively enrolled for research autopsy.

Overall study findings and caveats: Motif-based clustering found tissue-specific repertoire signatures shared across patients, though few clones were shared. Anatomically similar tissues had similar TCR repertoires within each patient.

Measured with immunoSEQ multiplex PCR; TCRdb has only the in-frame clones, and not every one. The table lists about 40,000 clones, 80% to 95% of them singletons. Details on this clone: Antigen specificity is unknown.

The CDR3 runs to 14 residues. Trimming left V 5 bases short and J 0 bases short, with 8 bases between. Germline V CDR1 and CDR2: SGHAT, FQNNGV. The TCR comes from a woman between 40 and 69 years old who later had graft-versus-host disease after an allogeneic stem cell transplant. The chain links TRBV11-2 to TRBJ2-1; D remains ambiguous. The sequences come from blood, collected before transplantation. DNA of the CDR3: TGTGCCAGCAGCCCCGGGTTCTCCTACAATGAGCAGTTCTTC. It yields the protein CASSPGFSYNEQFF.